This T cell receptor (beta chain) appears in the sequencing data of a study of blood T cells in healthy people across ages. Study observations and caveats: Whereas aged donors had fewer naive CD4+ cells, long-lived donors had more of them and higher diversity.

On this clonotype: Its antigen is unknown.

Primed by a sample-barcoded 5' primer and a J-beta primer mix, a second PCR proceeded for about 6 to 12 cycles. MiXCR, applied by TCRdb to the 5' RACE reads, yields one record per CDR3 protein. The data hold 1.5 million to 2 million distinct CDR3 sequences, with roughly 27% observed a single time. CDR3 length: 15 residues. The germline CDR1 and CDR2 sequences are SGHRS and YFSETQ. Deletions cut 3 bases from V and 4 bases from J, with 13 bases between. The J gene is TRBJ1-4, the V gene TRBV5-1, with D perhaps TRBD1 (6 bases). The receptor's source is a woman in her 30s in good health. The material sequenced was blood. CDR3 bases: TGCGCCAGCAGCTGGGAGACAGGAGATAATGAAAAACTGTTTTTT. This sequence encodes CASSWETGDNEKLFF.